This entry describes one TCR beta chain. With 5 bases removed from V and 8 bases from J, the gap between germline ends came to 18 bases. There are 14 residues in the CDR3. The germline CDR1 and CDR2 sequences are SGHAT and FQNNGV. This entry is derived from a study of blood T cell repertoires in COVID-19. Study information: Collection of acute and convalescent COVID-19 samples took place in the United States, Italy and Spain. Sources were T cells, B-cell-depleted T cells, or PBMCs; the material itself was cDNA or gDNA.

Original processing notes: From reference gene primer amplification, estimates of nucleated cell counts were derived. Clones were sequenced by immunoSEQ multiplex PCR, and TCRdb holds only the in-frame ones, with some missing. V and J calls and clone size are copied from that table; D and trimming were computed from the DNA. Of roughly 200,000 clones listed, roughly 85% are singletons. Participants, about 18 to 90 years old, spanned more than 20 US areas. The chain links TRBV11-2 to TRBJ1-2; D is perhaps TRBD1 (5 bases). Source material: PBMCs or T cells enriched from blood (not recorded which). The source is a woman aged 40 to 55 with acute COVID-19. The CDR3 reads CASSHPGRQGGYTF. The CDR3 bases are TGTGCCAGCAGCCACCCCGGGCGGCAGGGAGGCTACACCTTC.